This T cell receptor (beta chain) emerged from a study of type 1 and type 2 diabetes patients. Study outcomes and limitations: Some expanded clones seen only in T1D might occur in additional T2D or control samples.

Per the germline V gene, CDR1 is MDHEN and CDR2 is SYDVKM. The CDR3 totals 15 residues. The V end was cut by 5 bases, the J end by 6 bases, with 20 bases between. This clonotype was seen a few times. No antigen is known for it. PCR was run on genomic DNA. Multiplex PCR with 30 forward and 13 reverse primers amplified the TCR beta CDR3. In TCRdb, the multiplex PCR reads were re-called with MiXCR into one record per CDR3 protein. The sample includes 250,000 or so distinct CDR3 sequences, around 47% of them seen just once. All diabetic donors were classified as either type 1 or type 2 diabetes. No donor had another autoimmune disease or recent infection within four weeks.

The sequencing input was peripheral blood mononuclear cells (PBMCs). The source is a man between 18 and 35 years old with type 2 diabetes. V usage is TRBV28 and J usage is TRBJ2-7, with a tentative D call TRBD2 (5 bases). The CDR3 sequence is CASSPTRDLPSEQYF. The CDR3 bases are TGTGCCAGCAGTCCCACGAGGGATCTCCCTAGCGAGCAGTACTTC.